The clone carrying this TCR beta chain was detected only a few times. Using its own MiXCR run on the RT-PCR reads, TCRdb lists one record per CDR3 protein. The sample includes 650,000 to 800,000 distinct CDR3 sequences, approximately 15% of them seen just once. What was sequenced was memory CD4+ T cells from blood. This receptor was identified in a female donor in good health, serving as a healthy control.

This chain's CDR3 is CASSPPATKKTQYF. The CDR3 nucleotides read TGTGCCAGCTCACCACCGGCCACCAAAAAGACCCAGTACTTC. V gene TRBV18 combines with J gene TRBJ2-5; no clear D gene. Germline V lookup: CDR1 KGHSH, CDR2 LQKENI. The germline V and J ends were trimmed by 0 bases and 6 bases, with 11 bases remaining between them. The CDR3 loop spans 14 amino acids. The full variable domain, completed using reference TRBV18 and TRBJ2-5, is NAGVMQNPRHLVRRRGQEARLRCSPMKGHSHVYWYRQLPEEGLKFMVYLQKENIIDESGMPKERFSAEFPKEGPSILRIQQVVRGDSAAYFCASSPPATKKTQYFGPGTRLLVL.